This is a list of T cell receptor beta chains from one sample in a study of PD-1 blockade in mismatch repair-deficient tumors. This table comes from immunoSEQ multiplex PCR, and its TCRdb copy is limited to in-frame clones, with some not included. The sample lists roughly 84,000 clones; roughly 80% were seen once. The sample in question was peripheral blood, obtained 12 weeks after starting pembrolizumab. These receptors originate from an adult with mismatch repair-deficient cancer. Both conserved end residues are part of each CDR3. A D gene is named only where the DNA matches it firmly. The size entry is marked missing in some rows and otherwise reads once, few, many or a size class.

d_call j_call clone_size v_call cdr3_nt cdr3_aa
TRBD1 TRBJ2-1 . TRBV28 TGTGCCAGCAGCTTCGGGACAGACAATGAGCAGTTCTTC CASSFGTDNEQFF
. TRBJ2-1 . TRBV7-2 TGTGCCAGCAGCTTAGGGGCGTTTAGGTCGGGAGTCTCCTACAATGAGCAGTTCTTC CASSLGAFRSGVSYNEQFF
TRBD2 TRBJ2-1 . TRBV7-6 TGTGCCAGCAGCTTAGCAGAGCGGGAGAAACAGTTCTTC CASSLAEREKQFF
TRBD1 TRBJ1-3 . TRBV18 TGTGCCAGCTCACCAACGGGACAGGCCTCTGGAAACACCATATATTTT CASSPTGQASGNTIYF
. TRBJ1-2 once TRBV6-5 TGTGCCAGCCAACTGGGGCCCAATAACTATGGCTACACCTTC CASQLGPNNYGYTF
. TRBJ2-7 few TRBV14 TGTGCCAGCAGCCCCCGTGGGTACTACTACGAGCAGTACTTC CASSPRGYYYEQYF
. TRBJ2-3 once TRBV11-1 TGTGCCAGCAGTAATCCTGATACGCAGTATTTT CASSNPDTQYF
TRBD1 TRBJ2-3 . TRBV6-5 TGTGCCAGCAGTTACAGGACAGGGTCTACAGATACGCAGTATTTT CASSYRTGSTDTQYF
. TRBJ2-3 . TRBV19 TGTGCCAGTAGTCAAGAGCAGTACACAGATACGCAGTATTTT CASSQEQYTDTQYF
. TRBJ2-1 . TRBV7-9 TGTGCCAGCAGTTCACTAGCCAGCTCCTACAATGAGCAGTTCTTC CASSSLASSYNEQFF
. TRBJ2-1 few TRBV11-2 TGTGCCAGCACCAGAAGCTCCTACAATGAGCAGTTCTTC CASTRSSYNEQFF
TRBD2 TRBJ2-1 . TRBV7-8 TGTGCCAGCAGCTTATCTAGCGGCCGGGGGAATGAGCAGTTCTTC CASSLSSGRGNEQFF
. TRBJ1-3 . TRBV4-1 TGCGCCAGCAGCCAAGTTGGAAGAGGGGGGGACACCATATATTTT CASSQVGRGGDTIYF
. TRBJ1-5 few TRBV19 TGTGCCAGTAGTGGGGAACAGGGACGTCAGCCCCAGCATTTT CASSGEQGRQPQHF
TRBD2 TRBJ2-7 . TRBV11-3 TGTGCCAGCAGCTCAGGGACTAGCTACGAGCAGTACTTC CASSSGTSYEQYF
. TRBJ1-1 . TRBV27 TGTGCCAGCAGTAGAAACAGGGCCCCCTCTGAAGCTTTCTTT CASSRNRAPSEAFF
. TRBJ1-2 once TRBV13 TGTGCCAGCAGCTTCCGGGACCAGGATAACTATGGCTACACCTTC CASSFRDQDNYGYTF
. TRBJ2-7 once TRBV4-3 TGCGCCAGCAGCCACACAGAAGAGGCAGCCTACGAGCAGTACTTC CASSHTEEAAYEQYF
. TRBJ1-2 . TRBV19 TGTGCCACCCTCGCGGCGTATGGCTACACCTTC CATLAAYGYTF
. TRBJ2-3 . TRBV21-1 TGTGCCAGCAGCAAATATAAGGACTACACAGATACGCAGTATTTT CASSKYKDYTDTQYF
TRBD2 TRBJ2-7 once TRBV30 TGTGCCTGGAGTGTGGGAGCGGGAGGTAGCGAGCAGTACTTC CAWSVGAGGSEQYF
TRBD1 TRBJ1-1 . TRBV6-6 TGTGCCAGCATTACGGGACAGGCGAACACTGAAGCTTTCTTT CASITGQANTEAFF
. TRBJ2-7 . TRBV6-5 TGTGCCAGCACCCCGGGCAGCTCCTACGAGCAGTACTTC CASTPGSSYEQYF
TRBD1 TRBJ1-3 . TRBV7-3 TGTGCCAGCAGCGTATTCCGGGACAGGCTAGATTATGGGGGAAACACCATATATTTT CASSVFRDRLDYGGNTIYF
. TRBJ1-1 . TRBV12-5 TGTGCTAGTGGTCCAGAGGGGGGCGGCACTGAAGCTTTCTTT CASGPEGGGTEAFF
. TRBJ1-4 . TRBV30 TGTGCCTGGACCCCCCCCGGGGACACAAATGAAAAACTGTTTTTT CAWTPPGDTNEKLFF
. TRBJ1-1 . TRBV9 TGTGCCAGCAGCGTAGGTCAGGCCGGAGGGTACACTGAAGCTTTCTTT CASSVGQAGGYTEAFF
TRBD2 TRBJ2-1 once TRBV9 TGTGCCAGCAGCGTAGGATCTGCCCTGGGACTAGCGGGCAATGAGCAGTTCTTC CASSVGSALGLAGNEQFF
. TRBJ2-7 . TRBV18 TGTGCCAGCTCACCGACAGGTTACGAGCAGTACTTC CASSPTGYEQYF
TRBD2 TRBJ2-7 . TRBV19 TGTGCCAGTAGTAGAGGGGCTAGCGGGAGTGGCCACGAGCAGTACTTC CASSRGASGSGHEQYF
TRBD1 TRBJ1-1 . TRBV5-5 TGTGCCAGCAGCGCGGACAGGTACGACACTGAAGCTTTCTTT CASSADRYDTEAFF
. TRBJ1-2 . TRBV11-2 TGTGCCAGCAGCTTGGCACCGGATAACTATGGCTACACCTTC CASSLAPDNYGYTF
. TRBJ1-2 . TRBV11-2 TGTGCCAGCAGCTTAGATATCGGCGCTGGCTATGGCTACACCTTC CASSLDIGAGYGYTF
TRBD2 TRBJ2-5 . TRBV5-5 TGTGCCAGCAGCCCCCAAGGGCCGGGGGGAGAGACCCAGTACTTC CASSPQGPGGETQYF
. TRBJ2-7 . TRBV5-1 TGCGCCAGCAGTAAGACAGGAAACTACGAGCAGTACTTC CASSKTGNYEQYF
. TRBJ1-2 . TRBV27 TGTGCCAGCAGTTGGACCCGCTCTAGGGGCGATGGCTACACCTTC CASSWTRSRGDGYTF
. TRBJ2-1 . TRBV7-2 TGTGCCAGCAGCTTGGGGGCCCTCAGCTCCTACAATGAGCAGTTCTTC CASSLGALSSYNEQFF
. TRBJ1-2 . TRBV6-1 TGTGCCAGCAGTGGACCGGGGGTTAGCTATGGCTACACCTTC CASSGPGVSYGYTF
. TRBJ2-1 once TRBV7-9 TGTGCCAGCAGCTTAGACAGGCAAAAGTTCTTC CASSLDRQKFF
. TRBJ1-2 once TRBV6-6 TGTGCCAGCAGTTACCGAGACTATGGCTACACCTTC CASSYRDYGYTF
TRBD1 TRBJ1-4 . TRBV19 TGTGCCAGTAGTATTCTTCCGGGACAGGGAGAGGAAAAACTGTTTTTT CASSILPGQGEEKLFF
. TRBJ1-4 . TRBV11-1 TGTGCCAGCAGCTTAGATGGTAGAGGGTTGAGGACTAATGAAAAACTGTTTTTT CASSLDGRGLRTNEKLFF
. TRBJ1-3 . TRBV6-5 TGTGCCAGCAGTTACATGAGACCCAACTCTGGAAACACCATATATTTT CASSYMRPNSGNTIYF
TRBD2 TRBJ2-1 . TRBV5-8 TGTGCCAGCAGCTTTGTGACTAGCGGGTTCCATGAGCAGTTCTTC CASSFVTSGFHEQFF
. TRBJ2-7 . TRBV11-2 TGTGCCAGCAGATCGCGCCTAGAGGGTTACGAGCAGTACTTC CASRSRLEGYEQYF
TRBD1 TRBJ1-1 . TRBV28 TGTGCCAGCAGTGAGCTTAGGGGGCGCGGGTCGAACACTGAAGCTTTCTTT CASSELRGRGSNTEAFF
TRBD1 TRBJ2-4 . TRBV7-8 TGTGCCAGCAGCTTATTAGGACAGGGGGTAAGATCAGAAGAAAACATTCAGTACTTC CASSLLGQGVRSEENIQYF
. TRBJ1-2 few TRBV10-2 TGCGCCAGCAGTGAGTCTGGGGGGTACGGCTACACCTTC CASSESGGYGYTF
. TRBJ2-7 few TRBV5-4 TGTGCCAGCAGCTTGAGGACACAGCCCTACGAGCAGTACTTC CASSLRTQPYEQYF
. TRBJ1-4 once TRBV29-1 TGCAGCGCCGAGGGTCGGGAAAAACTGTTTTTT CSAEGREKLFF
. TRBJ1-2 . TRBV9 TGTGCCAGCAGCGAAACTAACTATGGCTACACCTTC CASSETNYGYTF
TRBD2 TRBJ2-3 . TRBV10-1 TGCGCCAGCAGTCCCGGACTAGCGGGAGGGGCAGATACGCAGTATTTT CASSPGLAGGADTQYF
. TRBJ2-5 . TRBV11-3 TGTGCCAGCAGCTTCTTCGGGAGACAAAACCAAGAGACCCAGTACTTC CASSFFGRQNQETQYF